This passage covers 21 T cell receptor beta chains from one sample sequenced in a study of blood T cell repertoires in COVID-19 (dated by TCRdb to 2018 to 2020). The library was made by the immunoSEQ multiplex PCR assay. TCRdb re-hosts the immuneACCESS table, in-frame sequences only. Its copies lack some clones; in the studies checked, an unresolved V gene accounts for under half of them, and the cause for the rest is not known. This sample holds around 230,000 clones; over 65% were observed only once. The ten largest clones capture roughly 2.7% of the sample. Sequencing was carried out using peripheral blood. The receptors here all came from a woman between 65 and 79 years old with active or convalescent COVID-19.

V usage is TRBV29-1 and J usage is TRBJ2-5; 10 bases map to TRBD2. Germline V gene sequence: CDR1 SQVTM, CDR2 ANQGSEA. The trim removed 4 bases at V and 4 bases at J, leaving 3 bases unmatched. The length of the CDR3 is 13 residues. The CDR3 region has the DNA TGCAGCGTTGCTAGCGGGAGTGGAGAGACCCAGTACTTC. Protein product: CSVASGSGETQYF.

The chain couples TRBV30 to TRBJ1-3, with a weak D call TRBD1 (5 bases). V was clipped by 3 bases and J by 8 bases, with 29 bases between them. This CDR3 region has 18 residues. Germline CDR1 is GTSNPN and CDR2 is SVGIG (reference sequence). The CDR3 DNA sequence: TGTGCCTGGAGGACCACAGGCAGGAGCCTGCGACGGAAAGACACCATATATTTT. Translated: CAWRTTGRSLRRKDTIYF.

The chain employs TRBV7-2 and TRBJ2-2, with 7 bases lining up with TRBD2. Germline CDR1 reads SGHTA; CDR2 reads FQGNSA. The CDR3 is 15 residues long. V gave up 6 bases and J gave up 3 bases; unmatched junction bases: 7. This CDR3 is CASRWGGADTGELFF. The CDR3 nucleotides are TGTGCCAGCAGATGGGGAGGGGCCGACACCGGGGAGCTGTTTTTT. The variable domain in full, completed from reference TRBV7-2 and TRBJ2-2, reads GAGVSQSPSNKVTEKGKDVELRCDPISGHTALYWYRQSLGQGLEFLIYFQGNSAPDKSGLPSDRFSAERTGGSVSTLTIQRTQQEDSAVYLCASRWGGADTGELFFGEGSRLTVL.

This clone was seen a few times. The rearrangement uses TRBV7-2 and TRBJ1-5; D unresolved. Trimming pared 1 base from V and 1 base from J, leaving 5 bases between. CDR1 is SGHTA and CDR2 is FQGNSA in the germline V gene. This CDR3 spans 14 amino acids. CDR3 sequence (DNA): TGTGCCAGCAGCTTAGGGCAGAGCAATCAGCCCCAGCATTTT. This codes for CASSLGQSNQPQHF.

This chain connects TRBV6-5 to TRBJ2-1, with TRBD2 matching 10 bases. This CDR3 is built from 12 residues. Per the germline V gene, CDR1 is MNHEY and CDR2 is SVGAGI. V lost 6 bases and J lost 9; bases outside the gene matches: 2. CDR3 sequence reads: CASRPSGGEQFF. In nucleotides, the CDR3 is TGTGCCAGCAGGCCTAGCGGGGGTGAGCAGTTCTTC.

This clone came up a few times. This chain connects TRBV10-2 to TRBJ2-1; 7 bases are shared with TRBD2. The CDR3 length is 14 residues. From germline, CDR1 is WSHSY and CDR2 SAAADI. The junction had 6 bases not matched to a gene; V was cut back by 6 bases and J by 4 bases. CDR3 coding DNA: TGCGCCAGCAGCGGGGAGGGCCCGTACAATGAGCAGTTCTTC. It encodes CASSGEGPYNEQFF.

As regards this clone: Other DNA sequences within the sample encode an identical CDR3. The rearrangement joins TRBV3-1 (or the pseudogene TRBV3-2) to TRBJ2-1, with no clear D. The germline gives CDR1 LGHDT, CDR2 YNNKEL (reference sequence). CDR3 length: 11 residues. The V and J ends lost 3 bases and 7 bases respectively, with 4 bases between them. The CDR3 is CASSHQNEQFF. The CDR3 DNA sequence: TGTGCCAGCAGCCATCAGAATGAGCAGTTCTTC.

V and J are TRBV19 and TRBJ2-3; D is ambiguous. V was shortened by 3 bases and J by 2 bases, with 12 bases between the two germline ends. The CDR3 loop spans 15 amino acids. Germline CDR1 reads LNHDA; CDR2 reads SQIVND (reference sequence). This CDR3 reads CASSIGSTNTDTQYF. The CDR3 coding sequence is TGTGCCAGTAGTATCGGTTCTACCAACACAGATACGCAGTATTTT.

In DNA, the CDR3 is TGTGCCAGTAGTATTACAGGGACAATCAGCGCTCAGCCCCAGCATTTT. It specifies CASSITGTISAQPQHF. V is TRBV19 and J is TRBJ1-5; the D gene is possibly TRBD1 (6 bases). CDR3 length equals 16 residues. The V gene lost 3 bases and the J gene lost 6 bases, with 18 bases spanning the gap. In germline, CDR1 is LNHDA, CDR2 SQIVND (reference sequence).

The sample holds many counts of this clone. The chain links TRBV3-1 (or the pseudogene TRBV3-2) to TRBJ2-7, with D possibly being TRBD2 (6 bases). The CDR3 spans 14 residues. Germline V gives CDR1 LGHDT, CDR2 YNNKEL (reference sequence). Trimming cost V 1 base and J 3 bases, with 10 bases left between them. The CDR3 loop is CASSQGWRDYEQYF. Here the CDR3 DNA reads TGTGCCAGCAGCCAAGGGTGGCGGGACTACGAGCAGTACTTC.

The J gene is TRBJ2-1, the V gene TRBV27; no reliable D call. The germline V gene has CDR1 MNHEY and CDR2 SMNVEV (reference sequence). CDR3 length: 15 amino acids. V was clipped by 3 bases and J by 4 bases, with 13 bases between them. CDR3 protein: CASSLIASPYNEQFF. The CDR3, as DNA: TGTGCCAGCAGTTTGATCGCGAGCCCTTACAATGAGCAGTTCTTC.

The chain links TRBV15 to TRBJ1-5; TRBD1 matches 7 bases. The CDR3 spans 15 residues. After removal of 0 bases from V and 6 bases from J, the junction contained 5 bases not matched to a gene. Germline V CDR1 and CDR2: LNHNV, YYDKDF (reference sequence). CDR3 bases: TGTGCCACCAGCAGAGATACCCCAGGGGGTCAGCCCCAGCATTTT. This gives the protein CATSRDTPGGQPQHF.

The V gene is TRBV7-2, the J gene TRBJ1-1; 10 positions match TRBD1. Losses at the gene ends were 5 bases for V and 10 bases for J; bases not matched to a gene: 7. The CDR3 totals 13 residues. CDR1 SGHTA and CDR2 FQGNSA come from the germline V gene. The CDR3 sequence is CASSLGQGRRAFF. In DNA form, the CDR3 reads TGTGCCAGCAGCCTGGGACAGGGGCGTCGAGCTTTCTTT.

There are a few counts of this clone. The chain links TRBV7-3 to TRBJ2-7; weak D call: TRBD1 (5 bases). Between the trimmed V and J ends, which lost 1 base and 7 bases, there was a span of 14 bases. CDR3 length: 14 amino acids. The germline CDR1 and CDR2 sequences are SGHTA and FQGTGA. This CDR3 is CASSLMAQGGEQYF. CDR3 DNA sequence: TGTGCCAGCAGCTTAATGGCGCAGGGTGGGGAGCAGTACTTC.

The chain employs TRBV5-1 and TRBJ1-6; the D gene is possibly TRBD1 (5 bases). This CDR3 is 14 amino acids long. Trimming took off 5 bases at V and 9 bases at J, with 15 bases between the two ends. Per the germline V gene, CDR1 is SGHRS and CDR2 is YFSETQ. CDR3 DNA sequence: TGCGCCAGCAGAGGGCAGGGTGATGGTTCACCCCTCCACTTT. Translated: CASRGQGDGSPLHF.

This sequence joins TRBV9 and TRBJ2-3; possibly TRBD2 for D (6 bases). V shed 9 bases and J shed 9 bases, with 26 bases lying between them. The germline V gene encodes CDR1 SGDLS and CDR2 YYNGEE. This CDR3 region has 15 residues. CDR3 sequence: CATQPRGTGLGTQYF. As DNA, the CDR3 is TGTGCCACTCAACCCCGCGGGACCGGGCTCGGAACGCAGTATTTT.

V is TRBV5-1 and J is TRBJ1-1; no definite D call. Per the germline V gene, CDR1 is SGHRS and CDR2 is YFSETQ. The CDR3 is made up of 17 amino acids. Trimming shortened V by 2 bases and J by 3 bases, and 20 bases separated the two germline ends. CDR3 sequence reads: CASSFGERSVLDTEAFF. The CDR3 nucleotides read TGCGCCAGCAGCTTCGGGGAAAGATCAGTTCTCGACACTGAAGCTTTCTTT.

This chain joins TRBV30 and TRBJ1-1, with a weak D call TRBD1 (5 bases). V lost 3 bases to trimming and J lost 4 bases, with 12 bases between them. This CDR3 has 13 residues. CDR1 and CDR2 from the germline V gene are GTSNPN and SVGIG (reference sequence). The CDR3 sequence is CAWSLFGATEAFF. CDR3 nucleotide sequence: TGTGCCTGGAGCCTTTTTGGGGCCACTGAAGCTTTCTTT. The full variable domain, its missing parts supplied by reference TRBV30 and TRBJ1-1, is SQTIHQWPATLVQPVGSPLSLECTVEGTSNPNLYWYRQAAGRGLQLLFYSVGIGQISSEVPQNLSASRPQDRQFILSSKKLLLSDSGFYLCAWSLFGATEAFFGQGTRLTVV.

The chain carries TRBV28 and TRBJ1-2; D unclear. CDR3 length: 14 residues. The germline CDR1 and CDR2 sequences are MDHEN and SYDVKM. V lost 7 bases, J lost 5 bases, and 17 bases lay in between. CDR3 nucleotides: TGTGCCAGCACGGAGGGCCTGCAGCCATATGGCTACACCTTC. It is translated as CASTEGLQPYGYTF.

The chain joins TRBV5-1 to TRBJ2-2, with TRBD2 matching over 7 bases. CDR1 and CDR2 (germline): SGHRS, YFSETQ. J gave up 4 bases and V 4 bases, and 10 bases lay outside the gene matches. CDR3 size: 16 residues. CDR3 sequence: CASSLREGRSTGELFF. DNA for the CDR3: TGCGCCAGCAGCCTAAGGGAGGGCAGAAGCACCGGGGAGCTGTTTTTT.

The V and J genes are TRBV12-3 or TRBV12-4 and TRBJ2-7, with a tentative D call TRBD1 (6 bases). The V end was cut by 7 bases, the J end by 2 bases, with 12 bases between. The CDR3 totals 13 residues. CDR3 in amino acids: CASNTQGAYEQYF. CDR3 nucleotides: TGTGCCAGCAATACACAGGGCGCCTACGAGCAGTACTTC.